These T cell receptor beta chains were read from a single sample in a study of T cell changes during pregnancy in multiple sclerosis. Produced via immunoSEQ multiplex PCR; TCRdb's table is partial and in-frame only. The repertoire has some 20,000 clones, around 88% of them found once; the top ten carry about 1%. The sequenced sample was CD4+ T cells from peripheral blood mononuclear cells, obtained in the first trimester of pregnancy. These receptors were taken from a female donor in good health, enrolled as a control in a pregnancy study. Both conserved end residues are part of each CDR3. Each record gives: J gene, clone size, D gene, CDR3 length, V gene, CDR3 DNA, CDR3 protein. D genes are given only for firm matches. Part of the rows lack a size; the others show once, few, many or a class for expanded clones.

j_gene: TRBJ1-1; abundance: .; d_gene: .; len: 16; v_gene: TRBV28; CDR3nt: TGTGCCAGCAGTCCCTTGACAGGACCTATGAACACTGAAGCTTTCTTT; CDR3aa: CASSPLTGPMNTEAFF
j_gene: TRBJ1-5; abundance: .; d_gene: TRBD1; len: 16; v_gene: TRBV4-2; CDR3nt: TGTGCCAGCAGCCAAGAGGGACAGGGGGCAGGGCAGCCCCAGCATTTT; CDR3aa: CASSQEGQGAGQPQHF
j_gene: TRBJ2-1; abundance: .; d_gene: .; len: 13; v_gene: TRBV29-1; CDR3nt: TGCAGCGTTGATCTAGGGACAAGGGGTGAGCAGTTCTTC; CDR3aa: CSVDLGTRGEQFF
j_gene: TRBJ1-1; abundance: once; d_gene: TRBD1; len: 18; v_gene: TRBV5-1; CDR3nt: TGCGCCAGCAGTTCCCAGGCGGCAGGGGGTTTTATGAACACTGAAGCTTTCTTT; CDR3aa: CASSSQAAGGFMNTEAFF
j_gene: TRBJ2-5; abundance: .; d_gene: TRBD1; len: 15; v_gene: TRBV6-1; CDR3nt: TGTGCCAGCACGAGTATTATAGGGGGCGGGGAGACCCAGTACTTC; CDR3aa: CASTSIIGGGETQYF
j_gene: TRBJ1-3; abundance: .; d_gene: .; len: 15; v_gene: TRBV13; CDR3nt: TGTGCCAGCAGCTTAGTGGCCAGCTCTGGAAACACCATATATTTT; CDR3aa: CASSLVASSGNTIYF
j_gene: TRBJ1-1; abundance: .; d_gene: .; len: 13; v_gene: TRBV25-1; CDR3nt: TGTGCCAGCAGGAAAAAAAGACTCACTGAAGCTTTCTTT; CDR3aa: CASRKKRLTEAFF
j_gene: TRBJ2-4; abundance: .; d_gene: .; len: 14; v_gene: TRBV5-3; CDR3nt: TGTGCCAGAAGCTTCGGACTAGCCAAAAACATTCAGTACTTC; CDR3aa: CARSFGLAKNIQYF
j_gene: TRBJ2-7; abundance: .; d_gene: TRBD2; len: 17; v_gene: TRBV6-1; CDR3nt: TGTGCCAGCAGTGCCACTTCGGGGACTAGCGTCTCCTACGAGCAGTACTTC; CDR3aa: CASSATSGTSVSYEQYF
j_gene: TRBJ2-3; abundance: .; d_gene: TRBD1; len: 12; v_gene: TRBV2; CDR3nt: TGTGCCAGCAGTGGAGGACAGGGATCGCAGTATTTT; CDR3aa: CASSGGQGSQYF
j_gene: TRBJ1-5; abundance: .; d_gene: .; len: 14; v_gene: TRBV28; CDR3nt: TGTGCCAGCAGTTTAAGGGGTCCCAGTCAGCCCCAGCATTTT; CDR3aa: CASSLRGPSQPQHF
j_gene: TRBJ2-1; abundance: .; d_gene: TRBD2; len: 16; v_gene: TRBV4-3; CDR3nt: TGCGCCAGCAGCCAAGAAATGCGGGGGGGCTACAATGAGCAGTTCTTC; CDR3aa: CASSQEMRGGYNEQFF
j_gene: TRBJ2-1; abundance: .; d_gene: TRBD2; len: 18; v_gene: TRBV5-1; CDR3nt: TGCGCCAGCAGCTTGACTAGCGGGACCCAGGGCCGATACAATGAGCAGTTCTTC; CDR3aa: CASSLTSGTQGRYNEQFF
j_gene: TRBJ1-1; abundance: .; d_gene: .; len: 13; v_gene: TRBV5-4; CDR3nt: TGTGCCAGCAGCTTGGTTTCGGGAACTGAAGCTTTCTTT; CDR3aa: CASSLVSGTEAFF
j_gene: TRBJ1-5; abundance: .; d_gene: TRBD1; len: 16; v_gene: TRBV4-1; CDR3nt: TGCGCCAGCAGCGCTCCGGGACAGGGTCCCAATCAGCCCCAGCATTTT; CDR3aa: CASSAPGQGPNQPQHF
j_gene: TRBJ1-1; abundance: .; d_gene: .; len: 11; v_gene: TRBV29-1; CDR3nt: TGCAGCGTTAGCGGGGGCACTGAAGCTTTCTTT; CDR3aa: CSVSGGTEAFF
j_gene: TRBJ2-5; abundance: .; d_gene: .; len: 15; v_gene: TRBV10-1; CDR3nt: TGCGCCAGCAGTGAGCAAAAAGGAGACCAAGAGACCCAGTACTTC; CDR3aa: CASSEQKGDQETQYF
j_gene: TRBJ1-1; abundance: .; d_gene: TRBD1; len: 13; v_gene: TRBV29-1; CDR3nt: TGCAGCGTTACAGGGGGCGGGAGCACTGAAGCTTTCTTT; CDR3aa: CSVTGGGSTEAFF
j_gene: TRBJ2-2; abundance: once; d_gene: TRBD1; len: 16; v_gene: TRBV29-1; CDR3nt: TGCAGCGTTGAAGTAGGCAGGGGGCAAACCACCGGGGAGCTGTTTTTT; CDR3aa: CSVEVGRGQTTGELFF
j_gene: TRBJ1-1; abundance: .; d_gene: .; len: 19; v_gene: TRBV23-1; CDR3nt: TGCGCCAGCAGTCACCCACCCTGGGGGAGGCGCCCTTGGGGGACTGAAGCTTTCTTT; CDR3aa: CASSHPPWGRRPWGTEAFF
j_gene: TRBJ2-2; abundance: once; d_gene: TRBD1; len: 14; v_gene: TRBV4-1; CDR3nt: TGCGCCAGCAGCCACGACAGGGGGACCGGGGAGCTGTTTTTT; CDR3aa: CASSHDRGTGELFF
j_gene: TRBJ2-5; abundance: once; d_gene: .; len: 13; v_gene: TRBV19; CDR3nt: TGTGCCAGTAGTTTCGGACTGGAAGAGACCCAGTACTTC; CDR3aa: CASSFGLEETQYF
j_gene: TRBJ1-1; abundance: .; d_gene: TRBD1; len: 13; v_gene: TRBV6-1; CDR3nt: TGTGCCAGCAGGGACAGGGCAGCCACTGAAGCTTTCTTT; CDR3aa: CASRDRAATEAFF
j_gene: TRBJ1-1; abundance: .; d_gene: .; len: 14; v_gene: TRBV7-3; CDR3nt: TGTGCCAGCGTACAACGGGGGGTTATAGTTGAAGCTTTCTTT; CDR3aa: CASVQRGVIVEAFF
j_gene: TRBJ1-1; abundance: once; d_gene: TRBD1; len: 13; v_gene: TRBV6-5; CDR3nt: TGTGCCAGCAGCCACGGTGACAGGGCGGAAGCTTTCTTT; CDR3aa: CASSHGDRAEAFF
j_gene: TRBJ1-1; abundance: .; d_gene: TRBD1; len: 15; v_gene: TRBV19; CDR3nt: TGTGCCAGTAGTATAGATTCGGCGAAAGGGGGCGAAGCTTTCTTT; CDR3aa: CASSIDSAKGGEAFF
j_gene: TRBJ2-7; abundance: few; d_gene: TRBD2; len: 16; v_gene: TRBV4-2; CDR3nt: TGTGCCAGCAGCCCCTGGACTAGCGGGGGGGCCTACGAGCAGTACTTC; CDR3aa: CASSPWTSGGAYEQYF
j_gene: TRBJ1-4; abundance: once; d_gene: .; len: 16; v_gene: TRBV7-2; CDR3nt: TGTGCCAGCAGCCCACGTTCCGGGGTTGCTAATGAAAAACTGTTTTTT; CDR3aa: CASSPRSGVANEKLFF
j_gene: TRBJ2-5; abundance: .; d_gene: TRBD2; len: 15; v_gene: TRBV5-1; CDR3nt: TGCGCCAGCAAGCCCACGGGGAGCGGGGGGGAGACCCGGTACTTC; CDR3aa: CASKPTGSGGETRYF
j_gene: TRBJ2-1; abundance: .; d_gene: TRBD2; len: 18; v_gene: TRBV19; CDR3nt: TGTGCCACCTCAATTCCGGGACTAGCGGGGCGATCCTACAATGAGCAGTTCTTC; CDR3aa: CATSIPGLAGRSYNEQFF
j_gene: TRBJ2-5; abundance: .; d_gene: .; len: 16; v_gene: TRBV11-2; CDR3nt: TGTGCCAGCAGCTTCGGGACGCAGGGGAGTGGGGAGACCCAGTACTTC; CDR3aa: CASSFGTQGSGETQYF